The table lists the clone carrying this T cell receptor beta chain with a few counts. The entry originates in a study of shared clonotypes between healthy human individuals. Study overall: Researchers assigned three CD4 naive, three CD4 memory, two CD8 naive and one CD8 memory plate to each donor.

TCRdb's copy holds only in-frame clones and misses some; the assay was immunoSEQ multiplex PCR. Of over a million clones listed, approximately 72% are singletons. The sequence was collected from a man between 18 and 29 years old in good health. Sequencing was done on a sample of memory CD4+ T cells sorted from blood. Subset noted: CD45RA-negative fraction.

The CDR3 nucleotides read TGTGCCAGCAGTGGTACTGATTATTCCCCAAGCTCCTACGAGCAGTACTTC. It yields the protein CASSGTDYSPSSYEQYF. V is TRBV2 and J is TRBJ2-7; D call uncertain. With 4 bases removed from V and 0 bases from J, the gap between germline ends came to 19 bases. The CDR3 is made up of 17 amino acids. Germline V gives CDR1 SNHLY, CDR2 FYNNEI.